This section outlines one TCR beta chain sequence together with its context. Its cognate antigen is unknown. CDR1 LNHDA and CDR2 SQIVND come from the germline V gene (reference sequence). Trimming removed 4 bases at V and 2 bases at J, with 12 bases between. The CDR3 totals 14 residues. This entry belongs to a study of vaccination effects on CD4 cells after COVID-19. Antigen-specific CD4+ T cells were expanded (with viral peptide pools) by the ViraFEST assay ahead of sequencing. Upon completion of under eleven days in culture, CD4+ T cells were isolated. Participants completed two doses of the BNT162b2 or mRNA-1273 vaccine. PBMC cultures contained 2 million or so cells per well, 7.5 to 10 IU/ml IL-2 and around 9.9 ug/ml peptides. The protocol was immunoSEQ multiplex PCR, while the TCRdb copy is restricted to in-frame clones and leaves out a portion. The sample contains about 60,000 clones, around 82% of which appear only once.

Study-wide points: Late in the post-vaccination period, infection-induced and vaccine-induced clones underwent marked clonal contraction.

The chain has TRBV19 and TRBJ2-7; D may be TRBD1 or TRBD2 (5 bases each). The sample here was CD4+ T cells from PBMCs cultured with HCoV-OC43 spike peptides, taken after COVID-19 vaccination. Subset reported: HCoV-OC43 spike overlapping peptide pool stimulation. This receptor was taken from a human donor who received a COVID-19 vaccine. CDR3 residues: CASSTSGAPYEQYV. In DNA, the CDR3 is TGTGCCAGTAGTACCTCCGGGGCCCCCTACGAGCAGTACGTC.